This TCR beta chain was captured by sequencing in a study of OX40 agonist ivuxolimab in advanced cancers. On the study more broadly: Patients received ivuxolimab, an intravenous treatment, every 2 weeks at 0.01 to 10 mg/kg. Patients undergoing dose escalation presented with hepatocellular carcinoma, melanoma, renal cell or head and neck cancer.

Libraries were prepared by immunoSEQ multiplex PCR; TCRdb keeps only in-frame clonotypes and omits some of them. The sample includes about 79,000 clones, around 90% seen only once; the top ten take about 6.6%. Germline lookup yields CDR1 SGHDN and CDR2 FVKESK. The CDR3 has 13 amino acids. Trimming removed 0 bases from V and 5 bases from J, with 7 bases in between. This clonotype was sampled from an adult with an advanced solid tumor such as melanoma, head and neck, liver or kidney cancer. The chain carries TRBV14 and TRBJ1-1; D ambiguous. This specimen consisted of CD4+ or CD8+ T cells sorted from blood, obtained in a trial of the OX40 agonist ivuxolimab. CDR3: CASSQDRVTEAFF. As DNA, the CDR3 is TGTGCCAGCAGCCAAGATAGGGTAACTGAAGCTTTCTTT.